This entry lists 26 T cell receptor beta chains sequenced from one sample in a study of T cells in localized non-small cell lung cancer. The protocol was immunoSEQ multiplex PCR, while the TCRdb copy is restricted to in-frame clones and leaves out a portion. The sample holds tens of thousands of clones, roughly 89% seen once. The source material was peripheral blood mononuclear cells, sampled before any cancer treatment. The origin of the receptors is a male donor at least 60 years old with stage II lung adenocarcinoma.

V and J are TRBV7-2 and TRBJ2-7; 11 bases match TRBD1. The CDR3 length is 15 residues. Germline lookup yields CDR1 SGHTA and CDR2 FQGNSA. Unmatched junction bases numbered 3, after V lost 1 base and J lost 4 bases. The CDR3 sequence is CASSLDGTGGYEQYF. CDR3 DNA: TGTGCCAGCAGCTTAGATGGGACAGGGGGGTACGAGCAGTACTTC.

The rearrangement uses TRBV28 and TRBJ1-1, with a tentative D call TRBD1 (5 bases). CDR3 length: 12 amino acids. The ends were cut back, 5 bases at V and 10 bases at J, with 14 bases in the middle. Germline CDR1 MDHEN, CDR2 SYDVKM. CDR3 sequence: CASSLPRTRAFF. CDR3 sequence (DNA): TGTGCCAGCAGTCTCCCGCGGACAAGAGCTTTCTTT. Using reference TRBV28 and TRBJ1-1 for the parts outside the CDR3, the full variable domain is DVKVTQSSRYLVKRTGEKVFLECVQDMDHENMFWYRQDPGLGLRLIYFSYDVKMKEKGDIPEGYSVSREKKERFSLILESASTNQTSMYLCASSLPRTRAFFGQGTRLTVV.

V is TRBV5-1 and J is TRBJ1-1, with 7 bases fitting TRBD1. Germline-derived CDR1 and CDR2 are SGHRS and YFSETQ. This CDR3 has 15 residues. V trimming: 1 base; J trimming: 3 bases; junction bases outside the gene matches: 6. The CDR3 loop is CASSLQGVVDTEAFF. The DNA for the CDR3 is TGCGCCAGCAGCTTGCAGGGGGTTGTGGACACTGAAGCTTTCTTT.

The V call is TRBV27, the J call TRBJ1-2; D ambiguous. CDR3 length: 16 amino acids. V was clipped by 2 bases and J by 5 bases, with 18 bases between them. Germline V lookup: CDR1 MNHEY, CDR2 SMNVEV (reference sequence). The CDR3 region has the DNA TGTGCCAGCAGTTTAGATCTGGAAGCCCGGAAGTATGGCTACACCTTC. Protein product: CASSLDLEARKYGYTF.

The J gene is TRBJ2-7, the V gene TRBV15; no firm D call. The CDR3 is made up of 13 amino acids. V was clipped by 1 base and J by 4 bases, with 8 bases between them. The germline V gene has CDR1 LNHNV and CDR2 YYDKDF (reference sequence). CDR3 sequence: CATSRAPGYEQYF. The CDR3 DNA sequence: TGTGCCACCAGCAGAGCCCCCGGGTACGAGCAGTACTTC. The variable domain in full, with the rest retrieved from reference TRBV15 and TRBJ2-7, is DAMVIQNPRYQVTQFGKPVTLSCSQTLNHNVMYWYQQKSSQAPKLLFHYYDKDFNNEADTPDNFQSRRPNTSFCFLDIRSPGLGDTAMYLCATSRAPGYEQYFGPGTRLTVT.

The genes are TRBV2 and TRBJ2-7; the match to TRBD2 covers 10 bases. CDR3 length equals 15 residues. J lost 0 bases, V lost 7 bases, and 6 bases had no gene match. The germline gives CDR1 SNHLY, CDR2 FYNNEI. The CDR3 reads CASTRLAGASYEQYF. The CDR3 DNA follows: TGTGCCAGCACCCGACTAGCGGGTGCCTCCTACGAGCAGTACTTC.

The V and J genes are TRBV19 and TRBJ1-4; D is perhaps TRBD1 (6 bases). The V and J ends lost 4 bases and 7 bases respectively, with 13 bases between them. This CDR3 region has 14 residues. Germline V gene data show CDR1 as LNHDA and CDR2 as SQIVND (reference sequence). DNA of the CDR3: TGTGCCAGTAGTACAAGAGGAGGGGGTGAAAAACTGTTTTTT. It encodes CASSTRGGGEKLFF.

V usage is TRBV5-6 and J usage is TRBJ2-5; 7 bases map to TRBD2. The CDR3 is made up of 17 amino acids. Germline CDR1 reads SGHDT; CDR2 reads YYEEEE. Losses at the gene ends were 1 base for V and 0 bases for J; bases not matched to a gene: 9. CDR3 nucleotide sequence: TGTGCCAGCAGCTTGTTCGCTAGCGGTTCATACCAAGAGACCCAGTACTTC. It codes for CASSLFASGSYQETQYF.

The chain carries TRBV7-2 and TRBJ2-5, with TRBD2 matching 12 bases. The CDR3 consists of 16 residues. The trim removed 5 bases at V and 4 bases at J, leaving 8 bases unmatched. Germline CDR1 is SGHTA and CDR2 is FQGNSA. The DNA of the CDR3 is TGTGCCAGCAGCCCTCGGACTAGCGGGACCCCAGAGACCCAGTACTTC. Translating gives CASSPRTSGTPETQYF.

This chain connects TRBV7-2 to TRBJ2-2; D is undetermined. Germline V gene sequence: CDR1 SGHTA, CDR2 FQGNSA. This CDR3 is built from 14 residues. Trimming took 1 base from V and 4 from J, leaving 7 bases between them. The CDR3 DNA reads TGTGCCAGCAGCTTAGACACTTCCACCGGGGAGCTGTTTTTT. Protein product: CASSLDTSTGELFF. Full variable domain (rest looked up from reference TRBV7-2 and TRBJ2-2): GAGVSQSPSNKVTEKGKDVELRCDPISGHTALYWYRQSLGQGLEFLIYFQGNSAPDKSGLPSDRFSAERTGGSVSTLTIQRTQQEDSAVYLCASSLDTSTGELFFGEGSRLTVL.

V and J are TRBV19 and TRBJ1-2; 10 nucleotides line up with TRBD1. V shed 3 bases and J 5 bases; nucleotides not matched to a gene: 6. This CDR3 has 15 residues. Germline CDR1 LNHDA, CDR2 SQIVND (reference sequence). The CDR3 protein is CASSMRQGAGYGYTF. The CDR3 bases are TGTGCCAGTAGTATGCGACAGGGGGCTGGGTATGGCTACACCTTC.

The CDR3 region is CASTDRVANTGELFF. For the CDR3, the DNA is TGTGCCAGCACCGACAGGGTTGCGAACACCGGGGAGCTGTTTTTT. The V and J genes are TRBV2 and TRBJ2-2; 7 bases fit TRBD1. CDR3 length: 15 residues. J lost 0 bases, V lost 7 bases, and 5 bases had no gene match. Germline V gene lookup returns CDR1 SNHLY and CDR2 FYNNEI.

V usage is TRBV7-6 and J usage is TRBJ2-5; TRBD2 aligns across 9 bases. V shed 2 bases and J 7 bases; nucleotides not matched to a gene: 8. This CDR3 region has 15 residues. Germline V gives CDR1 SGHVS, CDR2 FNYEAQ. The CDR3 DNA sequence: TGTGCCAGCAGCTTACGGACTAGCGCAACCGGGACCCAGTACTTC. This codes for CASSLRTSATGTQYF.

The rearrangement uses TRBV29-1 and TRBJ2-3; D not resolved. CDR1 is SQVTM, CDR2 ANQGSEA, per germline. This CDR3 contains 11 residues. Trimming took off 4 bases at V and 3 bases at J, with 5 bases between the two ends. CDR3 nucleotide sequence: TGCAGCGTTGCCGGGACAGATACGCAGTATTTT. As protein: CSVAGTDTQYF.

This chain joins TRBV6-1 and TRBJ1-2; maybe TRBD1 (5 bases). The V gene's germline CDR1 is MNHNS and CDR2 SASEGT. The CDR3 covers 12 residues. V was clipped by 3 bases and J by 5 bases, with 7 bases between them. CDR3 bases: TGTGCCAGCAGTGAGACAGATTATGGCTACACCTTC. It specifies CASSETDYGYTF.

The chain carries TRBV14 and TRBJ1-4, with D unclear. Germline V gene lookup returns CDR1 SGHDN and CDR2 FVKESK. The CDR3 has 13 residues. Trimming took 2 bases from V and 8 from J, leaving 9 bases between them. CDR3 residues: CASSQFSKEKLFF. Here the CDR3 DNA reads TGTGCCAGCAGCCAATTCTCCAAGGAAAAACTGTTTTTT.

The CDR3 loop reads CASSLAGGGGETQYF. CDR3 in DNA: TGTGCCAGCAGCTTAGCGGGGGGTGGAGGAGAGACCCAGTACTTC. The chain employs TRBV7-2 and TRBJ2-5; TRBD2 is a possible D gene (6 bases). Germline CDR1 reads SGHTA; CDR2 reads FQGNSA. This CDR3 spans 15 amino acids. V shed 0 bases and J shed 4 bases, with 12 bases lying between them.

This clone was seen only once. The chain carries TRBV5-1 and TRBJ1-1, with TRBD1 matching 7 bases. Germline V CDR1 and CDR2: SGHRS, YFSETQ. CDR3 size: 14 residues. V shed 3 bases and J 2 bases; nucleotides not matched to a gene: 4. CDR3 sequence: CASSSRGENTEAFF. The CDR3 region has the DNA TGCGCCAGCAGCTCCAGGGGGGAAAACACTGAAGCTTTCTTT.

This chain connects TRBV4-1 to TRBJ1-1; D is undetermined. From germline, CDR1 is MGHRA and CDR2 YSYEKL. V gave up 4 bases and J gave up 4 bases, with 16 bases separating them. The CDR3 consists of 15 residues. The CDR3 coding sequence is TGCGCCAGCAGCCTACAGCTTGCGGGTGGCACTGAAGCTTTCTTT. This gives the protein CASSLQLAGGTEAFF.

V gene TRBV15 combines with J gene TRBJ2-6, with D unresolved. From germline, CDR1 is LNHNV and CDR2 YYDKDF (reference sequence). The CDR3 contains 16 residues. Trimming left V 6 bases short and J 1 base short, with 13 bases between. Here the CDR3 reads CATREIGWSGANVLTF. CDR3 in DNA: TGTGCCACCAGGGAGATAGGGTGGTCTGGGGCCAACGTCCTGACTTTC.

V is TRBV10-2 and J is TRBJ1-5, with 7 bases matching TRBD1. Germline lookup yields CDR1 WSHSY and CDR2 SAAADI. The CDR3 runs 16 residues. V lost 9 bases, J lost 0 bases, and 11 bases stayed unmatched. The CDR3 DNA sequence: TGCGCCAGTTCGGACAGGCCGTATTATAGCAATCAGCCCCAGCATTTT. Residues: CASSDRPYYSNQPQHF.

The rearrangement uses TRBV5-1 and TRBJ1-1, with TRBD1 matching over 7 bases. The CDR3 runs 16 residues. CDR1 is SGHRS, CDR2 YFSETQ, per germline. V lost 5 bases, J lost 0 bases, and 10 bases stayed unmatched. CDR3 amino acids: CASRSTAGGMNTEAFF. CDR3 bases: TGCGCCAGCAGATCCACCGCAGGGGGGATGAACACTGAAGCTTTCTTT.

This clone came up once. The rearrangement joins TRBV19 to TRBJ2-2; a possible D gene is TRBD1 (6 bases). V lost 8 bases, J lost 0 bases, and 13 bases lay in between. This CDR3 is built from 15 residues. Per the germline V gene, CDR1 is LNHDA and CDR2 is SQIVND (reference sequence). CDR3 region: CASQTGTANTGELFF. The CDR3 bases are TGTGCCAGTCAGACAGGTACTGCGAACACCGGGGAGCTGTTTTTT.

The V call is TRBV6-1, the J call TRBJ1-4; 8 nucleotides line up with TRBD1. CDR3 length: 15 residues. The ends lost 6 bases at V and 5 bases at J; junction bases unmatched: 8. Germline V CDR1 and CDR2: MNHNS, SASEGT. CDR3: CASRGRTGINEKLFF. The CDR3 DNA reads as TGTGCCAGCAGGGGCCGGACAGGGATAAATGAAAAACTGTTTTTT.

This clone was counted once. The V call is TRBV29-1, the J call TRBJ2-2, with D unclear. V was pared by 4 bases and J by 4 bases, with 7 bases between. The germline CDR1 and CDR2 sequences are SQVTM and ANQGSEA. CDR3 length equals 12 residues. The DNA for the CDR3 is TGCAGCGTTGGGATGGCCACCGGGGAGCTGTTTTTT. Translation gives CSVGMATGELFF.

The chain recombines TRBV10-3 with TRBJ2-7; no clear D gene. The germline V gene encodes CDR1 ENHRY and CDR2 SYGVKD. There are 11 residues in the CDR3. V gave up 6 bases and J gave up 0 bases, with 3 bases separating them. In DNA form, the CDR3 reads TGTGCCATCAGGAGCTCCTACGAGCAGTACTTC. As protein: CAIRSSYEQYF.